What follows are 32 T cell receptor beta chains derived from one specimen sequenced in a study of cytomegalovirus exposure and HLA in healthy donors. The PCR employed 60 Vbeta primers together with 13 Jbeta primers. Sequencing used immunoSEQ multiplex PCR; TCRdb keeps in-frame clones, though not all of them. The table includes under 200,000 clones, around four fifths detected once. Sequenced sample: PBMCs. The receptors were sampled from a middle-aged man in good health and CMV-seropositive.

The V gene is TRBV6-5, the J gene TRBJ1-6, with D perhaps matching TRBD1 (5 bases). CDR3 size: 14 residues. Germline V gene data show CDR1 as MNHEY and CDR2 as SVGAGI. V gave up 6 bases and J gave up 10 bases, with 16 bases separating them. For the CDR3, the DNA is TGTGCCAGCAGCCGGGTTCAGGGAGGCTCACCCCTCCACTTT. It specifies CASSRVQGGSPLHF.

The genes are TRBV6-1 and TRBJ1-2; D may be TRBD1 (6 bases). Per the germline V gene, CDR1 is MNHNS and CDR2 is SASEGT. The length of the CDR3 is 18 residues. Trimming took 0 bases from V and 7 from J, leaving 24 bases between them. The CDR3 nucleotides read TGTGCCAGCAGTGAAGCGCTTCCGGGGATGGGACAAGGAATTGGCTACACCTTC. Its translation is CASSEALPGMGQGIGYTF.

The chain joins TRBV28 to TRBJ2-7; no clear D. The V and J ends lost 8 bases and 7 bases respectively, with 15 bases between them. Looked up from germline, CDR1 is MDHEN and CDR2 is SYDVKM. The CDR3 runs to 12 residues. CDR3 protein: CASGLARLEQYF. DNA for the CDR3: TGTGCCAGCGGTCTGGCGCGGCTAGAGCAGTACTTC.

The CDR3 DNA sequence: TGTGCCAGCTCACCAATGGGGACAGCGAAGAACACTGAAGCTTTCTTT. This gives the protein CASSPMGTAKNTEAFF. J is TRBJ1-1 and V is TRBV18, with 7 bases aligning to TRBD1. V trimming: 2 bases; J trimming: 1 base; junction bases outside the gene matches: 7. In germline, CDR1 is KGHSH, CDR2 LQKENI. The CDR3 is 16 amino acids.

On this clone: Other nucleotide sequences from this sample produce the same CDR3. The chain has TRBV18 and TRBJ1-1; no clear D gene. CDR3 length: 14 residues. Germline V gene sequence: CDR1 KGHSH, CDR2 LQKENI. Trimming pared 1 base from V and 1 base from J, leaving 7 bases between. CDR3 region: CASSPRRENTEAFF. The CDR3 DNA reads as TGTGCCAGCTCACCACGCCGGGAGAACACTGAAGCTTTCTTT.

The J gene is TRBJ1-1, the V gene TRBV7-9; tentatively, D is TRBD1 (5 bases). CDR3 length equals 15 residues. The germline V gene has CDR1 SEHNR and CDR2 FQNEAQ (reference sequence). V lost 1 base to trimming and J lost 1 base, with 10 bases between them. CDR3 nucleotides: TGTGCCAGCAGCTTAGTTGTACAGGAGAACACTGAAGCTTTCTTT. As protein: CASSLVVQENTEAFF.

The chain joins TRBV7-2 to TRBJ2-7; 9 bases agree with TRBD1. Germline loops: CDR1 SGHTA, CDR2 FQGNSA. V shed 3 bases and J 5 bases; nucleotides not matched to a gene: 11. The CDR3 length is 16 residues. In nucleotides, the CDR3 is TGTGCCAGCAGCTTCCGGGACAGGGTAGTTTTCGACGAGCAGTACTTC. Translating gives CASSFRDRVVFDEQYF.

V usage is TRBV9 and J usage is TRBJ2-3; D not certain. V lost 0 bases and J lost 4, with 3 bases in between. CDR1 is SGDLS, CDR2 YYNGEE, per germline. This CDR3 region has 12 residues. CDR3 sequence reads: CASSVVSDTQYF. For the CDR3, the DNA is TGTGCCAGCAGCGTAGTCTCAGATACGCAGTATTTT. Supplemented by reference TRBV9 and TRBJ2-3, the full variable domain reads DSGVTQTPKHLITATGQRVTLRCSPRSGDLSVYWYQQSLDQGLQFLIQYYNGEERAKGNILERFSAQQFPDLHSELNLSSLELGDSALYFCASSVVSDTQYFGPGTRLTVL.

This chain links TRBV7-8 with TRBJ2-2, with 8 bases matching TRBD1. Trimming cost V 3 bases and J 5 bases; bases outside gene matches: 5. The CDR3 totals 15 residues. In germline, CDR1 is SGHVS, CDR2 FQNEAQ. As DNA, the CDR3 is TGTGCCAGCAGCTTGAGGACAGGGTGGACCGGGGAGCTGTTTTTT. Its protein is CASSLRTGWTGELFF.

The CDR3 nucleotides read TGTGCCAGCAGCGTCCAGGCCCTTGGCTCCAACACTGAAGCTTTCTTT. Translating gives CASSVQALGSNTEAFF. The rearrangement links TRBV9 to TRBJ1-1; unclear D gene. The germline CDR1 and CDR2 sequences are SGDLS and YYNGEE. V lost 2 bases and J 2 bases, leaving 16 bases between the germline ends. The CDR3 spans 16 residues.

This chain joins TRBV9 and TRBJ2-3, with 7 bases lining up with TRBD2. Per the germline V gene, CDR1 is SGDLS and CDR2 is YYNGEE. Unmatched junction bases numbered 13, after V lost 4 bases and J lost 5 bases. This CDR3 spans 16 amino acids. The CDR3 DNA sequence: TGTGCCAGCAGCTTCCGGGGCGGGAGAGGTGGAGATACGCAGTATTTT. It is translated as CASSFRGGRGGDTQYF.

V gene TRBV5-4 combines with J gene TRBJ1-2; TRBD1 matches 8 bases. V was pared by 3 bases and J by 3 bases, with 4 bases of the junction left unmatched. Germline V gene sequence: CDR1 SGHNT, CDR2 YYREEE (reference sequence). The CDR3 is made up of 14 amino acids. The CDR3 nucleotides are TGTGCCAGCAGCTGGGGGGGACAGGACTATGGCTACACCTTC. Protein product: CASSWGGQDYGYTF.

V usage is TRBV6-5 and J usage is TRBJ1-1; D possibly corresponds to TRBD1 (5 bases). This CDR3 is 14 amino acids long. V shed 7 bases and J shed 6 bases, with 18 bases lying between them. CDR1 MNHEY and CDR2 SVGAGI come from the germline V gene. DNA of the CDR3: TGTGCCAGCATAAGGGCGGGGACCGCCGCTGAAGCTTTCTTT. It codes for CASIRAGTAAEAFF.

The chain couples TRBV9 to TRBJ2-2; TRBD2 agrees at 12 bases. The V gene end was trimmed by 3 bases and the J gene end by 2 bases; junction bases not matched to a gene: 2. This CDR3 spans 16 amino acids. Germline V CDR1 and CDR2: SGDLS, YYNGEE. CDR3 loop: CASSGTSGVNTGELFF. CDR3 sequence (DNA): TGTGCCAGCAGCGGGACTAGCGGGGTTAACACCGGGGAGCTGTTTTTT.

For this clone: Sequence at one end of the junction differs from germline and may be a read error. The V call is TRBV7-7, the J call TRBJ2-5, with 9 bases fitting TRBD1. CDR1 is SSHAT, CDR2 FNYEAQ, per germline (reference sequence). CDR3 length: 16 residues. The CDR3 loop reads CASSLVGDRVQETQYF. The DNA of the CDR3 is TGTGCTAGCAGCTTAGTAGGGGACAGGGTTCAAGAGACCCAGTACTTC.

DNA for the CDR3: TGTGCCAGTACCCCGACAGGGGGGGGAAACACCATATATTTT. Protein: CASTPTGGGNTIYF. V is TRBV19 and J is TRBJ1-3; TRBD1 agrees at 9 bases. Germline V gene data show CDR1 as LNHDA and CDR2 as SQIVND (reference sequence). V trimming: 7 bases; J trimming: 4 bases; junction bases outside the gene matches: 5. The CDR3 runs 14 residues.

The CDR3 coding sequence is TGTGCCAGTAGTCGCCGACAGGAGATCTCCTACAATGAGCAGTTCTTC. Protein: CASSRRQEISYNEQFF. This chain joins TRBV19 and TRBJ2-1; D might be TRBD1 (6 bases). The CDR3 spans 16 residues. Deletions cut 5 bases from V and 0 bases from J, with 14 bases between. Germline CDR1 is LNHDA and CDR2 is SQIVND (reference sequence).

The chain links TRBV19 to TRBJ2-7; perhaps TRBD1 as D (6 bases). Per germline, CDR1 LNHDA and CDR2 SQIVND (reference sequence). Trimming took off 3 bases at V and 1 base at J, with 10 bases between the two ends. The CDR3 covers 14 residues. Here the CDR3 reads CASSMRQGSYEQYF. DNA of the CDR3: TGTGCCAGTAGTATGCGGCAGGGGTCCTACGAGCAGTACTTC.

The CDR3 coding sequence is TGTGCCAGCAGTTTTTGGGGACCGGGACTAGCCCTACCTAAGAACACCGGGGAGCTGTTTTTT. Its translation: CASSFWGPGLALPKNTGELFF. This rearrangement joins TRBV27 to TRBJ2-2; 9 nucleotides align to TRBD2. This CDR3 is 21 amino acids long. V was clipped by 3 bases and J by 1 base; unmatched bases: 18. CDR1 and CDR2 from the germline V gene are MNHEY and SMNVEV (reference sequence).

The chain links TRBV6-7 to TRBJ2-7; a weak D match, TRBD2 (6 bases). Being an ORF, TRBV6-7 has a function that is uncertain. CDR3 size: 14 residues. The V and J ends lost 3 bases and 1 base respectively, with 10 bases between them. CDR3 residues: CASSYYGGSYEQYF. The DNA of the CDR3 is TGTGCCAGCAGTTATTATGGGGGGTCCTACGAGCAGTACTTC.

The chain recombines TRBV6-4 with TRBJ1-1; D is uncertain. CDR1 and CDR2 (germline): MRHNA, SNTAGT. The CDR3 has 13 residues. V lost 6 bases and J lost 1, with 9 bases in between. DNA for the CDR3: TGTGCCAGCAGAGCAACAGCGAACACTGAAGCTTTCTTT. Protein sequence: CASRATANTEAFF.

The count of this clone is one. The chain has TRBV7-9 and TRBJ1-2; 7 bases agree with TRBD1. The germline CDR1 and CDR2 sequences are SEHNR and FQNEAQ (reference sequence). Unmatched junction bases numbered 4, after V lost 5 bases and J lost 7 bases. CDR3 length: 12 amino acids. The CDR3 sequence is CASSPTGFGYTF. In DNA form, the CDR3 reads TGTGCCAGCAGCCCGACAGGGTTTGGCTACACCTTC.

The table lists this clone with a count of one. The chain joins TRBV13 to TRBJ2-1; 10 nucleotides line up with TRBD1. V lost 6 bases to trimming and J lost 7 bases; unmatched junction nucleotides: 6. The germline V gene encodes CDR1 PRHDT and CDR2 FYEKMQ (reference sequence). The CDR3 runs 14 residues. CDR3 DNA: TGTGCCAGCAGATACCGGACAGGGGGGAATGAGCAGTTCTTC. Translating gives CASRYRTGGNEQFF.

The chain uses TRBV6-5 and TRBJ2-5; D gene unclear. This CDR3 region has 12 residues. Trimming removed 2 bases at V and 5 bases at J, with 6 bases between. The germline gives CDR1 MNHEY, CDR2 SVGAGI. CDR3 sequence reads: CASSYNGETQYF. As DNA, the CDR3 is TGTGCCAGCAGTTACAACGGGGAGACCCAGTACTTC.

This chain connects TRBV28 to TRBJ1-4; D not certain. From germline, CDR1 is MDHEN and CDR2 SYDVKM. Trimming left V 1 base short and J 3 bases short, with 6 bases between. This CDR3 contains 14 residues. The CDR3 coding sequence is TGTGCCAGCAGTTTATACAGCTCTAATGAAAAACTGTTTTTT. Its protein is CASSLYSSNEKLFF. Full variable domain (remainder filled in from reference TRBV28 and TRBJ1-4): DVKVTQSSRYLVKRTGEKVFLECVQDMDHENMFWYRQDPGLGLRLIYFSYDVKMKEKGDIPEGYSVSREKKERFSLILESASTNQTSMYLCASSLYSSNEKLFFGSGTQLSVL.

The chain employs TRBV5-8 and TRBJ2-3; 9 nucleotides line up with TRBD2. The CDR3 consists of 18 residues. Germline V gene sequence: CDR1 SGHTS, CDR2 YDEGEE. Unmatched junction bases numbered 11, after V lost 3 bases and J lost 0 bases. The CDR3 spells CASSSRVALAGSTDTQYF. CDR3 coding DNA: TGTGCCAGCAGCTCCAGGGTGGCTCTAGCGGGAAGCACAGATACGCAGTATTTT.

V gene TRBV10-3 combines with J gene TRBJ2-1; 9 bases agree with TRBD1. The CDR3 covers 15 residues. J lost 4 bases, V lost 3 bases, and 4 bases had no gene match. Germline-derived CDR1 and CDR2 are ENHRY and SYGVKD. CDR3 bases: TGTGCCATCAGTGATGGGGACAGGGAGTACAATGAGCAGTTCTTC. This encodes CAISDGDREYNEQFF.

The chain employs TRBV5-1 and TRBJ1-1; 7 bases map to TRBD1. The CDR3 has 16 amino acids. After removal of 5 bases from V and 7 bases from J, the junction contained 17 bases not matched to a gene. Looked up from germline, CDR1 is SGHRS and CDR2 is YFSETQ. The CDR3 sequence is CASSPPGLAGDSEAFF. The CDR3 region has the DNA TGCGCCAGCAGTCCCCCTGGTCTGGCAGGGGACAGTGAAGCTTTCTTT.

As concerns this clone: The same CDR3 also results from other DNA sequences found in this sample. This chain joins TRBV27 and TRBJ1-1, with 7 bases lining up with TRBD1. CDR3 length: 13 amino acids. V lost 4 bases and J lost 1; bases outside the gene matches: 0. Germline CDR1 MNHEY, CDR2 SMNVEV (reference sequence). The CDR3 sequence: CASSSGGNTEAFF. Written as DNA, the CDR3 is TGTGCCAGCAGTTCAGGGGGGAACACTGAAGCTTTCTTT.

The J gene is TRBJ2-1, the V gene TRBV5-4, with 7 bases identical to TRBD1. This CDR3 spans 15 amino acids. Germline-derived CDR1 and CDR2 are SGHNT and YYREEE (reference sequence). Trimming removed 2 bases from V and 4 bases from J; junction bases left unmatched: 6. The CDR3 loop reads CASSFGTALYNEQFF. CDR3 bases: TGTGCCAGCAGCTTTGGGACAGCCCTTTACAATGAGCAGTTCTTC.

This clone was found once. Here the CDR3 reads CASSQGPGDTEAFF. CDR3 in DNA: TGCGCCAGCAGCCAAGGACCGGGAGACACTGAAGCTTTCTTT. The rearrangement uses TRBV5-1 and TRBJ1-1, with D hard to call. V was pared by 4 bases and J by 3 bases, with 13 bases between. The germline V gene has CDR1 SGHRS and CDR2 YFSETQ. CDR3 length: 14 amino acids.

The CDR3 DNA sequence: TGTGCCAGCAGCTTCTCCCCCCAGGGCGATGGCTACACCTTC. Translating gives CASSFSPQGDGYTF. The genes are TRBV7-2 and TRBJ1-2; a possible D gene is TRBD1 (5 bases). CDR1 SGHTA and CDR2 FQGNSA come from the germline V gene. Trimming left V 3 bases short and J 6 bases short, with 14 bases between. CDR3 length: 14 residues.